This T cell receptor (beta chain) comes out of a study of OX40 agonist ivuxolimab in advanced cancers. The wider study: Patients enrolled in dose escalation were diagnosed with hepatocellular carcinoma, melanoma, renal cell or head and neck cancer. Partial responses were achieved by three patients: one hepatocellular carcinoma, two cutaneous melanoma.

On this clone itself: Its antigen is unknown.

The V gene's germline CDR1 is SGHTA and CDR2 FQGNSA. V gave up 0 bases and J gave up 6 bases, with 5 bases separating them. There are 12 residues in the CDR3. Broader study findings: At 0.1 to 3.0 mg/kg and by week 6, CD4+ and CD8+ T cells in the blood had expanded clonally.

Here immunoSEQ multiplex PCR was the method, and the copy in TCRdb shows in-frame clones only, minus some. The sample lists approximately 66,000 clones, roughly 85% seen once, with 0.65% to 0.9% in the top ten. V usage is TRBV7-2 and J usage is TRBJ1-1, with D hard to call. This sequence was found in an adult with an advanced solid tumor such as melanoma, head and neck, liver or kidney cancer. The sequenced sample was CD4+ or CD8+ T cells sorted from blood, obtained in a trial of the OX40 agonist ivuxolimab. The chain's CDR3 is CASSLAGSEAFF. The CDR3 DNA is TGTGCCAGCAGCTTAGCGGGGTCTGAAGCTTTCTTT.